Presented here are 4 T cell receptor beta chains from one specimen sequenced in a study of blood T cells in healthy people across ages (dated by TCRdb to about 2015). Library generation was performed with 5' RACE. Sequenced on an Illumina HiSeq 2500. A second PCR of about 7 to 12 cycles was run with a J-beta primer mix and a sample-barcoded 5' primer. TCRdb cleaned the public reads at Q25 with fastp, built clones with MiXCR and kept in-frame beta chains. Identical CDR3 proteins give one entry, which carries the most common genes and DNA. This sample lists 1.5 million to 2 million distinct CDR3 sequences; approximately 28% were detected once. The ten largest clones add up to about 8% of the sample. Sequenced: blood. These receptors originate from a woman in her 30s in good health.

This clonotype has only a few counts. The genes are TRBV7-9 and TRBJ1-2; tentative D call: TRBD1 (5 bases). Germline loops: CDR1 SEHNR, CDR2 FQNEAQ (reference sequence). This CDR3 has 14 amino acids. Trimming shortened V by 1 base and J by 4 bases, and 10 bases separated the two germline ends. The CDR3 spells CASSLEPQGYGYTF. For the CDR3, the DNA is TGTGCCAGCAGCTTAGAACCCCAGGGCTATGGCTACACCTTC.

This clonotype was detected a few times. V gene TRBV12-3 or TRBV12-4 combines with J gene TRBJ2-1; 12 bases map to TRBD2. The V segment lost 6 bases and the J segment 10 bases; nucleotides outside the gene matches: 4. The CDR3 contains 13 residues. CDR3 protein: CASRLAGGPEQFF. In DNA, the CDR3 is TGTGCCAGCAGACTAGCGGGAGGACCCGAGCAGTTCTTC.

Ten or more counts support this clonotype. This chain joins TRBV7-6 and TRBJ2-7; D may be TRBD2 (6 bases). Germline lookup yields CDR1 SGHVS and CDR2 FNYEAQ. Trimming removed 1 base from V and 6 bases from J, with 19 bases in between. CDR3 length: 16 residues. CDR3 region: CASSLEWGDFLREQYF. Here the CDR3 DNA reads TGTGCCAGCAGCTTAGAGTGGGGGGACTTCCTCCGCGAGCAGTACTTC.

In its sample, this clonotype was seen many times. The rearrangement joins TRBV5-4 to TRBJ2-7; 9 nucleotides agree with TRBD2. The V segment lost 5 bases and the J segment 0 bases; nucleotides outside the gene matches: 3. The CDR3 covers 14 residues. In germline, CDR1 is SGHNT, CDR2 YYREEE (reference sequence). The CDR3 protein is CASSGGGASYEQYF. The CDR3, as DNA: TGTGCCAGCAGTGGCGGGGGGGCCTCCTACGAGCAGTACTTC. Filled out from reference TRBV5-4 and TRBJ2-7, the complete variable domain reads ETGVTQSPTHLIKTRGQQVTLRCSSQSGHNTVSWYQQALGQGPQFIFQYYREEENGRGNFPPRFSGLQFPNYSSELNVNALELDDSALYLCASSGGGASYEQYFGPGTRLTVT.